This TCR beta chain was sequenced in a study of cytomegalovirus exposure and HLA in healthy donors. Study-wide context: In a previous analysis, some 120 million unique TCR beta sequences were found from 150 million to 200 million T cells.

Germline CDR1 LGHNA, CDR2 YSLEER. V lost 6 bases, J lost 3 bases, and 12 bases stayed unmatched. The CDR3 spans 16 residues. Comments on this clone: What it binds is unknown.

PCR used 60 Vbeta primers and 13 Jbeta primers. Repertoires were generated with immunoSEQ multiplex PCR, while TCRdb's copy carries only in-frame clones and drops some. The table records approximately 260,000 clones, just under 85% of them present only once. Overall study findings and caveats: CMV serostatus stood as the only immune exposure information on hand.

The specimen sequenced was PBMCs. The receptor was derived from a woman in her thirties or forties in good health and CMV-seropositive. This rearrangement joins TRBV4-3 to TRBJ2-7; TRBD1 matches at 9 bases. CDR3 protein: CASRKAYTGQGYEQYF. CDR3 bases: TGCGCCAGCAGGAAAGCCTACACGGGACAGGGCTACGAGCAGTACTTC.